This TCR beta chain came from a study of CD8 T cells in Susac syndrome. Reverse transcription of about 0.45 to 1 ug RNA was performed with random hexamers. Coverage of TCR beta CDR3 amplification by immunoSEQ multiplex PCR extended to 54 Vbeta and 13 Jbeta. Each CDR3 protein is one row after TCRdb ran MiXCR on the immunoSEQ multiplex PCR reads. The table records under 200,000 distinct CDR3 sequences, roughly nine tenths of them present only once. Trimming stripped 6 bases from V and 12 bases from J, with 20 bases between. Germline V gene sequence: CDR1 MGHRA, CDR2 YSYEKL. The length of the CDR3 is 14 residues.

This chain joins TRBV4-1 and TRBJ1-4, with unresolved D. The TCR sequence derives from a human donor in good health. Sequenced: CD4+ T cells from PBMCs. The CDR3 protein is CASRLTRLNGELFF. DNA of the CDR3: TGCGCCAGCAGACTAACTCGCCTTAATGGGGAACTGTTTTTT.